One sample yielded the 22 T cell receptor beta chains listed below, sequenced in a study of cytomegalovirus exposure and HLA in healthy donors. The PCR had 60 Vbeta and 13 Jbeta primers. Assay used: immunoSEQ multiplex PCR; TCRdb lists only in-frame clones, some missing. This sample has about 95,000 clones, with over 70% found just once. The sequenced sample was PBMCs. Receptor source: a woman aged 40-49 years in good health and CMV-seronegative.

The V and J genes are TRBV11-2 and TRBJ2-5; perhaps TRBD2 as D (7 bases). With 8 bases removed from V and 1 base from J, the gap between germline ends came to 11 bases. Germline values: CDR1 SGHAT, CDR2 FQNNGV. The CDR3 is 13 residues long. The CDR3 sequence is CASGGGLQETQYF. The CDR3 nucleotides read TGTGCCAGCGGGGGGGGGCTCCAAGAGACCCAGTACTTC.

This clone was counted once. CDR3 bases: TGTGCCAGTACCCGCCGAAGCGGAAGCTACTACGAGCAGTACTTC. Translating it yields CASTRRSGSYYEQYF. The rearrangement links TRBV19 to TRBJ2-7; TRBD2 is a possible D gene (5 bases). Trimming cost V 7 bases and J 3 bases, with 19 bases left between them. The CDR3 extends over 15 amino acids. Germline CDR1 and CDR2: LNHDA and SQIVND (reference sequence).

The chain is built from TRBV11-2 and TRBJ2-7, with D perhaps TRBD2 (6 bases). CDR1 and CDR2 (germline): SGHAT, FQNNGV. The CDR3 runs to 14 residues. The V and J ends lost 2 bases and 4 bases respectively, with 12 bases between them. The CDR3 region has the DNA TGTGCCAGCAGCTTAAGGAGGGGCCCGTACGAGCAGTACTTC. Protein product: CASSLRRGPYEQYF.

The V call is TRBV19, the J call TRBJ2-2, with D maybe TRBD1 (6 bases). CDR3 length: 16 amino acids. Germline values: CDR1 LNHDA, CDR2 SQIVND (reference sequence). V lost 3 bases, J lost 5 bases, and 16 bases lay in between. CDR3 nucleotides: TGTGCCAGTAGTATTGAGGGGGACCGGGTTACCGGGGAGCTGTTTTTT. This codes for CASSIEGDRVTGELFF.

This clone appeared a single time. The CDR3 sequence: CASSPRAGGPSYEQYF. As DNA, the CDR3 is TGTGCCAGCAGCCCGCGAGCGGGGGGGCCTTCCTACGAGCAGTACTTC. V usage is TRBV9 and J usage is TRBJ2-7; TRBD2 matches at 10 bases. CDR1 and CDR2 (germline): SGDLS, YYNGEE. The CDR3 contains 16 residues. J was trimmed by 1 base and V by 4 bases; bases with no gene match: 8.

This clone came up once. The V call is TRBV2, the J call TRBJ1-4, with 8 bases aligning to TRBD1. This CDR3 contains 17 residues. With V trimmed by 0 bases and J by 8 bases, 11 bases remained unmatched. Germline CDR1 is SNHLY and CDR2 is FYNNEI. The DNA of the CDR3 is TGTGCCAGCAGTGAAGCGCTTAGCAGGGGGCGTCCGGAAAAACTGTTTTTT. It codes for CASSEALSRGRPEKLFF. Looking up the rest from reference TRBV2 and TRBJ1-4 gives the full variable domain: EPEVTQTPSHQVTQMGQEVILRCVPISNHLYFYWYRQILGQKVEFLVSFYNNEISEKSEIFDDQFSVERPDGSNFTLKIRSTKLEDSAMYFCASSEALSRGRPEKLFFGSGTQLSVL.

The chain is built from TRBV4-2 and TRBJ1-2; TRBD1 matches at 10 bases. The CDR3 has 16 residues. Germline-derived CDR1 and CDR2 are LGHNA and YNFKEQ. The J segment lost 6 bases and the V segment lost 1 base, leaving 8 bases of the junction unmatched. The CDR3 DNA follows: TGTGCCAGCAGCCAAGTCGGCTGGACAGGGGGTCATGGCTACACCTTC. Translated: CASSQVGWTGGHGYTF.

V usage is TRBV7-2 and J usage is TRBJ1-5; D call uncertain. The length of the CDR3 is 13 residues. V was clipped by 2 bases and J by 11 bases, with 13 bases between them. Germline loops: CDR1 SGHTA, CDR2 FQGNSA. The CDR3 sequence: CASSLFGELTQHF. The CDR3 region has the DNA TGTGCCAGCAGCTTATTCGGGGAATTAACCCAGCATTTT.

The J gene is TRBJ2-6, the V gene TRBV15; no firm D call. The ends were cut back, 2 bases at V and 12 bases at J, with 8 bases in the middle. Germline loops: CDR1 LNHNV, CDR2 YYDKDF (reference sequence). The CDR3 has 12 residues. The CDR3: CATSRSHPVLTF. CDR3 nucleotide sequence: TGTGCCACCAGCAGATCCCATCCCGTCCTGACTTTC.

The chain combines TRBV5-1 with TRBJ2-5; D possibly corresponds to TRBD1 (5 bases). There are 16 residues in the CDR3. Germline CDR1 reads SGHRS; CDR2 reads YFSETQ. The V end lost 5 bases, the J end lost 0 bases, and 17 bases lay between the germline ends. The CDR3 loop is CASSKGPSGNQETQYF. As DNA, the CDR3 is TGCGCCAGCAGTAAGGGGCCCTCAGGCAACCAAGAGACCCAGTACTTC.

The chain has TRBV30 and TRBJ1-2, with a tentative D call TRBD1 (6 bases). V shed 3 bases and J shed 1 base, with 12 bases lying between them. The CDR3 consists of 14 residues. Germline loops: CDR1 GTSNPN, CDR2 SVGIG (reference sequence). The CDR3 nucleotides read TGTGCCTGGAGCTCAGGGGCGGGTAACTATGGCTACACCTTC. It codes for CAWSSGAGNYGYTF.

The chain has TRBV30 and TRBJ2-7, with unresolved D. The CDR3 is 11 residues long. The germline CDR1 and CDR2 sequences are GTSNPN and SVGIG (reference sequence). The V and J ends lost 1 base and 9 bases respectively, with 10 bases between them. The DNA of the CDR3 is TGTGCCTGGAGTGACGAGAAATGGCAGTACTTC. Translation: CAWSDEKWQYF.

V and J are TRBV7-9 and TRBJ2-7; D perhaps matches TRBD2 (5 bases). The V and J ends lost 1 base and 1 base respectively, with 11 bases between them. Looked up from germline, CDR1 is SEHNR and CDR2 is FQNEAQ (reference sequence). The CDR3 contains 15 residues. The CDR3 loop reads CASSLVGGGSYEQYF. CDR3 bases: TGTGCCAGCAGCTTAGTAGGAGGTGGTTCCTACGAGCAGTACTTC.

V and J are TRBV18 and TRBJ1-1; D perhaps matches TRBD1 (5 bases). CDR3 length: 13 amino acids. Germline V gene data show CDR1 as KGHSH and CDR2 as LQKENI. The V gene lost 4 bases and the J gene lost 1 base, with 7 bases spanning the gap. CDR3 coding DNA: TGTGCCAGCTCACGGGGCTCGAACACTGAAGCTTTCTTT. Its protein product is CASSRGSNTEAFF. Complete variable domain (other parts from reference TRBV18 and TRBJ1-1): NAGVMQNPRHLVRRRGQEARLRCSPMKGHSHVYWYRQLPEEGLKFMVYLQKENIIDESGMPKERFSAEFPKEGPSILRIQQVVRGDSAAYFCASSRGSNTEAFFGQGTRLTVV.

The chain employs TRBV5-8 and TRBJ1-6, with D perhaps TRBD1 (5 bases). From germline, CDR1 is SGHTS and CDR2 YDEGEE. This CDR3 spans 15 amino acids. V was pared by 4 bases and J by 7 bases, with 15 bases between. The CDR3 DNA sequence: TGTGCCAGCAGCCCCGGACAAGTTCTCAATTCACCCCTCCACTTT. It specifies CASSPGQVLNSPLHF. Full variable domain (remainder filled in from reference TRBV5-8 and TRBJ1-6): EAGVTQSPTHLIKTRGQQATLRCSPISGHTSVYWYQQALGLGLQFLLWYDEGEERNRGNFPPRFSGRQFPNYSSELNVNALELEDSALYLCASSPGQVLNSPLHFGNGTRLTVT.

In regard to this clone: The CDR3 end shows no conserved phenylalanine or tryptophan, and so a read error is likely. The DNA is omitted, as the CDR3 cannot be located on it reliably, and the CDR3 follows TCRdb's listing. The rearrangement uses TRBV2 and TRBJ1-2; the table calls TRBD1, which could not be checked here. Including both end residues, the CDR3 is 12 amino acids long. In germline, CDR1 is SNHLY, CDR2 FYNNEI. The CDR3 sequence: CASSEGQNGYTV.

J is TRBJ2-7 and V is TRBV5-6, with D possibly being TRBD1 (6 bases). Trimming left V 1 base short and J 6 bases short, with 11 bases between. The length of the CDR3 is 13 residues. Germline V gene data show CDR1 as SGHDT and CDR2 as YYEEEE. CDR3 protein: CASSLYARGEQYF. The CDR3 DNA reads TGTGCCAGCAGCTTGTATGCCAGGGGCGAGCAGTACTTC. Together with reference TRBV5-6 and TRBJ2-7, the CDR3 gives the full variable domain: DAGVTQSPTHLIKTRGQQVTLRCSPKSGHDTVSWYQQALGQGPQFIFQYYEEEERQRGNFPDRFSGHQFPNYSSELNVNALLLGDSALYLCASSLYARGEQYFGPGTRLTVT.

This clone was observed a single time. The rearrangement uses TRBV4-1 and TRBJ1-2; D unclear. V was clipped by 0 bases and J by 6 bases, with 8 bases between them. The germline V gene encodes CDR1 MGHRA and CDR2 YSYEKL. The CDR3 extends over 13 amino acids. CDR3 coding DNA: TGCGCCAGCAGCCAAGATAGCAGAGATGGCTACACCTTC. It yields the protein CASSQDSRDGYTF.

CDR3 nucleotides: TGTGCCAGCAGCTCCAGGACGGCGGGGTTTCTGAAGGCTGAAGCTTTCTTT. Translated: CASSSRTAGFLKAEAFF. V is TRBV7-9 and J is TRBJ1-1; D call uncertain. Between the trimmed V and J ends, which lost 4 bases and 6 bases, there was a span of 24 bases. Per germline, CDR1 SEHNR and CDR2 FQNEAQ (reference sequence). The CDR3 is 17 amino acids.

The chain links TRBV9 to TRBJ2-5; a possible D gene is TRBD2 (7 bases). Trimming removed 0 bases from V and 1 base from J, with 16 bases in between. Germline-derived CDR1 and CDR2 are SGDLS and YYNGEE. CDR3 size: 17 residues. The CDR3: CASSVGIGGGPQETQYF. The CDR3, as DNA: TGTGCCAGCAGCGTAGGCATTGGGGGGGGGCCCCAAGAGACCCAGTACTTC.

The chain couples TRBV18 to TRBJ2-7, with D possibly being TRBD1 (5 bases). The CDR3 is 14 residues long. Per germline, CDR1 KGHSH and CDR2 LQKENI. V was cut by 5 bases and J by 2 bases, with 13 bases left in between. The CDR3 sequence is CASSGARAAYEQYF. In nucleotides, the CDR3 is TGTGCCAGCTCAGGGGCCCGAGCAGCCTACGAGCAGTACTTC.

As DNA, the CDR3 is TGTGCCAGCTCACCGCGAGGGGGGAACACTGAAGCTTTCTTT. Its translation: CASSPRGGNTEAFF. V and J are TRBV18 and TRBJ1-1, with D perhaps TRBD1 (6 bases). This CDR3 has 14 residues. V was pared by 3 bases and J by 1 base, with 9 bases between. CDR1 is KGHSH and CDR2 is LQKENI in the germline V gene.